The 11 T cell receptor beta chains below come from one sample, sequenced in a study of T cell responses to AZD1222 COVID-19 vaccine. Sequencing used immunoSEQ multiplex PCR; TCRdb keeps in-frame clones, though not all of them. The sample carries roughly 150,000 clones, around 88% recorded once. This specimen was peripheral blood, taken on day 0 of MenACWY control vaccination. Receptors originate from an adult in good health.

The CDR3 is CASSAGRLRGKLFF. CDR3 nucleotide sequence: TGTGCCAGCAGCGCGGGACGCCTGAGAGGAAAACTGTTTTTT. The chain joins TRBV6-5 to TRBJ1-4; perhaps TRBD1 as D (5 bases). Looked up from germline, CDR1 is MNHEY and CDR2 is SVGAGI. Trimming removed 6 bases at V and 10 bases at J, with 18 bases between. This CDR3 spans 14 amino acids.

This clone occurred once. This sequence joins TRBV19 and TRBJ1-4; a possible D gene is TRBD1 (6 bases). Germline V CDR1 and CDR2: LNHDA, SQIVND (reference sequence). The CDR3 is 13 residues long. V gave up 9 bases and J gave up 8 bases, with 16 bases separating them. This CDR3 reads CASTGSTREKLFF. The CDR3 DNA reads as TGTGCCAGCACAGGGTCGACAAGGGAAAAACTGTTTTTT.

This chain joins TRBV2 and TRBJ2-7, with 8 bases that match TRBD2. J lost 8 bases, V lost 6 bases, and 21 bases had no gene match. Germline V lookup: CDR1 SNHLY, CDR2 FYNNEI. The CDR3 loop spans 17 amino acids. Here the CDR3 DNA reads TGTGCCAGCAGCCAAGAACGGGGAGCGGGAGAAGCGGCGAAGCAGTACTTC. It encodes CASSQERGAGEAAKQYF.

V and J are TRBV19 and TRBJ2-3; the D gene is possibly TRBD2 (5 bases). The germline gives CDR1 LNHDA, CDR2 SQIVND (reference sequence). The CDR3 is made up of 15 amino acids. V lost 7 bases to trimming and J lost 0 bases, with 14 bases between them. The CDR3 protein is CASNGVGSSTDTQYF. The CDR3 DNA reads TGTGCCAGTAACGGGGTCGGGTCTAGCACAGATACGCAGTATTTT.

The genes are TRBV7-9 and TRBJ1-2; D perhaps matches TRBD1 (6 bases). The length of the CDR3 is 14 residues. Trimming took off 2 bases at V and 4 bases at J, with 11 bases between the two ends. CDR1 is SEHNR and CDR2 is FQNEAQ in the germline V gene (reference sequence). The CDR3: CASSLWGGGYGYTF. The CDR3, as DNA: TGTGCCAGCAGCTTATGGGGGGGCGGCTATGGCTACACCTTC.

CDR3 nucleotides: TGTGCCAGCCACTTTGGGGAGGCGACTGAAGCTTTCTTT. This sequence encodes CASHFGEATEAFF. This rearrangement joins TRBV11-3 to TRBJ1-1; D unresolved. The CDR3 is 13 residues long. The V and J ends lost 8 bases and 5 bases respectively, with 15 bases between them. Germline CDR1 SGHNT, CDR2 YENEEA.

This chain joins TRBV28 and TRBJ2-1; D might be TRBD1 (6 bases). Germline V gene data show CDR1 as MDHEN and CDR2 as SYDVKM. The V end was cut by 6 bases, the J end by 9 bases, with 21 bases between. The CDR3 has 15 amino acids. CDR3 coding DNA: TGTGCCAGCAGGGAAGACAGGACCCCTAGGGGTGAGCAGTTCTTC. Translated, it gives CASREDRTPRGEQFF.

The rearrangement joins TRBV28 to TRBJ1-6; no reliable D call. Trimming removed 6 bases from V and 10 bases from J, with 10 bases in between. The germline CDR1 and CDR2 sequences are MDHEN and SYDVKM. The CDR3 is 12 residues long. The CDR3 sequence: CASSTGRSPLHF. The DNA for the CDR3 is TGTGCCAGCAGCACGGGGAGATCACCCCTCCACTTT.

The chain has TRBV28 and TRBJ2-7, with 8 bases identical to TRBD1. Trimming removed 5 bases from V and 2 bases from J; junction bases left unmatched: 8. This CDR3 is built from 15 residues. Looked up from germline, CDR1 is MDHEN and CDR2 is SYDVKM. Written as DNA, the CDR3 is TGTGCCAGCAGTCCTCGGGACAGGAGGACCTACGAGCAGTACTTC. Translated, it gives CASSPRDRRTYEQYF. The variable domain in full, with the rest retrieved from reference TRBV28 and TRBJ2-7, is DVKVTQSSRYLVKRTGEKVFLECVQDMDHENMFWYRQDPGLGLRLIYFSYDVKMKEKGDIPEGYSVSREKKERFSLILESASTNQTSMYLCASSPRDRRTYEQYFGPGTRLTVT.

The chain is built from TRBV9 and TRBJ1-6, with 8 bases lining up with TRBD1. CDR1 is SGDLS, CDR2 YYNGEE, per germline. The CDR3 sequence is 17 residues long. The V and J ends lost 0 bases and 6 bases, in that order; junction bases with no gene match: 8. DNA for the CDR3: TGTGCCAGCAGCGTAGAGGGGGGGACAGGCCGTAATTCACCCCTCCACTTT. Amino acids: CASSVEGGTGRNSPLHF.

The chain employs TRBV27 and TRBJ2-7; D is possibly TRBD2 (5 bases). The V gene's germline CDR1 is MNHEY and CDR2 SMNVEV (reference sequence). This CDR3 has 13 residues. V was pared by 8 bases and J by 3 bases, with 14 bases between. The CDR3 nucleotides read TGTGCCAGCGCCGCGGGTTGGGACTACGAGCAGTACTTC. It is translated as CASAAGWDYEQYF.